This T cell receptor beta chain was identified during a study of vaccination and CD4 T cells after COVID-19. Findings and limits, study-wide: The cohort comprised relatively few convalescent patients, and no early post-infection timepoints were analyzed.

With the Oncomine TCR Beta short-read assay, DNA from cultured CD4+ T cells was sequenced. Investigators obtained genomic DNA by extraction from cultured CD4+ T cells. TCRdb re-analysed the PCR reads in MiXCR, keeping a single row per CDR3 protein. The table includes 20,000 or so distinct CDR3 sequences, around 39% detected once. Concerning this clonotype itself: Its specificity is unknown.

CDR1 MGHDK and CDR2 SYGVNS come from the germline V gene. V lost 5 bases to trimming and J lost 10 bases, with 17 bases between them. This CDR3 is 14 amino acids long. The treatment here: roughly 11-day PBMC culture with coronavirus spike peptide pools or control peptides (ViraFEST assay). Cultures got half-medium changes with IL-2 on days 3 and 7. The sequences come from CD4+ T cells from blood, cultured in vitro, collected before SARS-CoV-2 vaccination. The rearrangement uses TRBV25-1 and TRBJ1-4; D unclear. This receptor was obtained from a human donor who received a COVID-19 vaccine. CDR3 sequence (DNA): TGTGCCAGCAGTCCTACGGCCCCCCGTGGAAAACTGTTTTTT. Translating gives CASSPTAPRGKLFF.